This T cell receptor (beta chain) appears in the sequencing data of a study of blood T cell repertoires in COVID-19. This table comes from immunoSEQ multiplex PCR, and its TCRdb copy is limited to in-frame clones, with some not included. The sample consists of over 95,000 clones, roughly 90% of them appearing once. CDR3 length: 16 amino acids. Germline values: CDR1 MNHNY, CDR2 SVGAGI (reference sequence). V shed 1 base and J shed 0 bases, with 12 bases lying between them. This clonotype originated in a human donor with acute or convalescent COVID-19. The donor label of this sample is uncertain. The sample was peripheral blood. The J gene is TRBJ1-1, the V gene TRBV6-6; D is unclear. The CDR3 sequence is CASSYFLLGLNTEAFF. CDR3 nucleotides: TGTGCCAGCAGTTACTTTCTTCTGGGCCTGAACACTGAAGCTTTCTTT.